This T cell receptor beta chain stems from a study of T cell responses to AZD1222 COVID-19 vaccine. The CDR3 runs 15 residues. Trimming removed 4 bases at V and 6 bases at J, with 16 bases between. Looked up from germline, CDR1 is SGHKS and CDR2 is YYEKEE (reference sequence). The method was immunoSEQ multiplex PCR; TCRdb's version includes in-frame clones alone and lacks a portion of them. The sample yields around 140,000 clones, around 86% seen once. This clonotype was sampled from an adult in good health. The material sequenced was peripheral blood, taken on day 0 of AZD1222 vaccination. The chain links TRBV5-5 to TRBJ2-2; D remains unclear. Here the CDR3 reads CASSPGGASSGELFF. CDR3 coding DNA: TGTGCCAGCAGCCCCGGCGGAGCCTCTTCCGGGGAGCTGTTTTTT.